This TCR beta chain was recorded in a study of T cell repertoires in ileal Crohn's disease. Some clones are missing from TCRdb's copy, which holds only in-frame ones; the method was immunoSEQ multiplex PCR. Of some 16,000 clones listed, roughly 85% are singletons. From germline, CDR1 is SGDLS and CDR2 YYNGEE. V was clipped by 0 bases and J by 2 bases, with 6 bases between them. The CDR3 consists of 13 residues. The rearrangement uses TRBV9 and TRBJ2-7; no reliable D call. This clonotype was obtained from an adult with Crohn's disease. Specimen: ileal tissue. The CDR3 DNA sequence: TGTGCCAGCAGCGTAGGGCAGACCTACGAGCAGTACTTC. Translation: CASSVGQTYEQYF.